This TCR beta chain stems from a study of PD-L1 blockade in urothelial cancer. Overall study: Blood samples had a median of around 140,000 T cells, approximately 83,000 unique TCRs, and clonality roughly 0.073.

Specified time point: pretreatment peripheral blood. Locally advanced or metastatic urothelial carcinoma was present in patients. Patient sample counts ranged from 1 to 8, pretreatment and on-treatment. Assay used: immunoSEQ multiplex PCR; TCRdb lists only in-frame clones, some missing. This sample has approximately 39,000 clones; 85% occur once, and the top ten carry 12% to 15%. The CDR3 extends over 16 amino acids. Trimming removed 5 bases from V and 0 bases from J; junction bases left unmatched: 3. From germline, CDR1 is SGHTA and CDR2 FQGNSA. Details on this clone: Other nucleotide sequences in the sample specify the same CDR3.

The material was PBMCs, obtained around atezolizumab (anti-PD-L1) treatment. The source is a man older than 75 with urothelial cancer. The chain combines TRBV7-2 with TRBJ2-1, with 11 bases lining up with TRBD2. CDR3 sequence (DNA): TGTGCCAGCAGCCCCACTAGCGGGAGCTCCTACAATGAGCAGTTCTTC. It is translated as CASSPTSGSSYNEQFF.